A selection of T cell receptor beta chains follows, all from one sample in a study of shared clonotypes between healthy human individuals. The data were produced by immunoSEQ multiplex PCR, yet TCRdb's version contains in-frame clones alone and is incomplete. This table holds about 2 million clones, about 94% found once. The sample comprised naive CD8+ T cells sorted from blood. The receptors stem from a man between 18 and 35 years old in good health. Both conserved end residues are part of each CDR3. A D gene is named only where the DNA matches it firmly. Not every row has a clone size; where given, it reads once, few, many or a size class.

>.|TRBV27|TRBJ2-7|.|15
CASSSPSGPTYEQYF
TGTGCCAGCAGTTCCCCCTCGGGACCCACCTACGAGCAGTACTTC
>once|TRBV28|TRBJ2-7|.|14
CASSLGGTAYEQYF
TGTGCCAGCAGTTTAGGCGGGACTGCCTACGAGCAGTACTTC
>.|TRBV11-2|TRBJ1-6|.|15
CASSTVQGEDSPLHF
TGTGCCAGCAGCACAGTCCAGGGAGAGGATTCACCCCTCCACTTT
>.|TRBV5-6|TRBJ1-1|.|16
CASSLANGWATPEAFF
TGTGCCAGCAGCTTGGCCAATGGGTGGGCAACCCCTGAAGCTTTCTTT
>.|TRBV5-3|TRBJ2-5|.|13
CARSVWEPETQYF
TGTGCCAGAAGCGTCTGGGAGCCGGAGACCCAGTACTTC
>.|TRBV29-1|TRBJ1-1|TRBD1|13
CSVAGTGADEAFF
TGCAGCGTCGCCGGGACAGGGGCTGATGAAGCTTTCTTT
>.|TRBV4-3|TRBJ2-3|TRBD1|17
CASSQDLWTGIADTQYF
TGCGCCAGCAGCCAAGATCTCTGGACAGGGATCGCAGATACGCAGTATTTT
>.|TRBV9|TRBJ1-2|TRBD1|13
CASSVTGFYGYTF
TGTGCCAGCAGCGTGACAGGGTTCTATGGCTACACCTTC
>.|TRBV11-1|TRBJ1-5|.|14
CASSLDGENQPQHF
TGTGCCAGCAGCTTGGACGGTGAAAATCAGCCCCAGCATTTT
>.|TRBV6-5|TRBJ2-3|TRBD2|16
CASSYARGGTADTQYF
TGTGCCAGCAGCTACGCGCGGGGGGGCACCGCAGATACGCAGTATTTT
>.|TRBV10-1|TRBJ2-7|TRBD2|15
CASSDGGEGLDEQYF
TGCGCCAGCAGTGATGGGGGGGAGGGCCTAGACGAGCAGTACTTC
>.|TRBV18|TRBJ2-7|.|14
CASSSPTGSYEQYF
TGTGCCAGCTCATCCCCGACAGGCTCCTACGAGCAGTACTTC
>.|TRBV7-9|TRBJ1-4|TRBD1|12
CASQTGGEKLFF
TGTGCCAGCCAGACAGGGGGTGAAAAACTGTTTTTT
>.|TRBV28|TRBJ2-7|.|14
CASSLSGTDYEQYF
TGTGCCAGCAGTCTCTCCGGGACCGACTACGAGCAGTACTTC